The rows below give T cell receptor beta chains drawn from one sample of a study of CD8+ T cells in alopecia areata. Generated by immunoSEQ multiplex PCR, the TCRdb table keeps only in-frame clones and is missing some. The sample lists approximately 150,000 clones, roughly 50% occurring once. The sequenced sample was CD4+ T cells sorted from blood, obtained around week 55, from a patient treated with tofacitinib. These receptors all come from a human donor with alopecia areata. CDR3s include the opening cysteine and the closing phenylalanine or tryptophan. The D gene is left open where the match is weak. Clone size is not always given. Where it is, it says once, few, many or a class for expanded clones.

NA | NA | TRBJ2-3 | TRBV5-1 | TGCGCCAGCAGACTGGCAGATACGCAGTATTTT | CASRLADTQYF
NA | NA | TRBJ1-5 | TRBV4-1 | TGCGCCAGCAGCCAACAAATAAGCGGGAGCAATCAGCCCCAGCATTTT | CASSQQISGSNQPQHF
few | TRBD2 | TRBJ2-7 | TRBV29-1 | TGCAGCGCCCTAGCGGGGCCGGTCGACGAGCAGTACTTC | CSALAGPVDEQYF
NA | TRBD1 | TRBJ2-7 | TRBV15 | TGTGCCACCAGCCCCCGCCACAGGGGTTTGTTCTACGAGCAGTACTTC | CATSPRHRGLFYEQYF
once | TRBD1 | TRBJ1-4 | TRBV7-9 | TGTGCCAGCAGCGTTCAGACAGGGAGGAATGAAAAACTGTTTTTT | CASSVQTGRNEKLFF
few | TRBD1 | TRBJ2-4 | TRBV19 | TGTGCCAGTAGTATAGAAGACAGGGGTACAGCCAAAAACATTCAGTACTTC | CASSIEDRGTAKNIQYF
NA | NA | TRBJ1-2 | TRBV6-5 | TGTGCCAGCAGTTCCGGGCTAGCAGGCTACACCTTC | CASSSGLAGYTF
NA | TRBD1 | TRBJ1-4 | TRBV29-1 | TGCAGCGCCAGGACAGGGGGAGGTGAAAAACTGTTTTTT | CSARTGGGEKLFF
NA | TRBD1 | TRBJ2-5 | TRBV5-1 | TGCGCCAGCAGCTCCCGCGGACAGGGGGCTTTTGAGACCCAGTACTTC | CASSSRGQGAFETQYF
NA | NA | TRBJ2-2 | TRBV4-1 | TGCGCCAGCAGCCAAATGTTGGGGGAGCTGTTTTTT | CASSQMLGELFF
NA | NA | TRBJ2-5 | TRBV4-1 | TGCGCCAGCAGCCAAGTGGGGGGGCAGGAGACCCAGTACTTC | CASSQVGGQETQYF
NA | NA | TRBJ2-7 | TRBV11-3 | TGTGCCAGCAGCTTAGTGACAGGGGAGGGCGAGCAGTACTTC | CASSLVTGEGEQYF
NA | NA | TRBJ2-7 | TRBV29-1 | TGCAGCGTCGATGTCGCTTCCTACGAGCAGTACTTC | CSVDVASYEQYF
few | NA | TRBJ2-3 | TRBV25-1 | TGTGCCAGCAGCGCGGGACGGCTAAGCACAGATACGCAGTATTTT | CASSAGRLSTDTQYF
NA | NA | TRBJ2-5 | TRBV11-3 | TGTGCCAGCAGCTTTAGTAGGACCGTCGAGACCCAGTACTTC | CASSFSRTVETQYF
NA | TRBD1 | TRBJ2-7 | TRBV6-5 | TGTGCCAGCAGAACGACAGGGTACGAGCAGTACTTC | CASRTTGYEQYF
NA | TRBD1 | TRBJ1-2 | TRBV19 | TGTGCCAGTAGTCCGGACAGGGGGAGGAATGGCTACACCTTC | CASSPDRGRNGYTF
NA | NA | TRBJ2-5 | TRBV7-9 | TGTGCCAGCAGCTTAGAACCCCACGAGACCCAGTACTTC | CASSLEPHETQYF
few | NA | TRBJ1-3 | TRBV19 | TGTGCCAGCCTCGGATACAACTCTGGAAACACCATATATTTT | CASLGYNSGNTIYF
NA | TRBD1 | TRBJ1-5 | TRBV18 | TGTGCCAGCTCACCACTAGGGACAGGGGATCAGCCCCAGCATTTT | CASSPLGTGDQPQHF
NA | TRBD2 | TRBJ2-3 | TRBV5-1 | TGCGCCAGCAGCGGGAGCGGGGATAGCACAGATACGCAGTATTTT | CASSGSGDSTDTQYF
NA | TRBD1 | TRBJ1-1 | TRBV29-1 | TGCAGCGGCGGGACAGGGGACGTGAACACTGAAGCTTTCTTT | CSGGTGDVNTEAFF
NA | NA | TRBJ2-5 | TRBV6-1 | TGTGCCAGCATGGGGGTTTTGGGAGAGACCCAGTACTTC | CASMGVLGETQYF
few | NA | TRBJ2-3 | TRBV29-1 | TGCAGCGTTCTGAGTTGGGCTAGCACAGATACGCAGTATTTT | CSVLSWASTDTQYF
few | TRBD1 | TRBJ2-1 | TRBV18 | TGTGCCAGCTCACCTTTACAGGGGAATGAGCAGTTCTTC | CASSPLQGNEQFF
NA | TRBD2 | TRBJ2-1 | TRBV29-1 | TGCAGCGTAGCGTCAAAGACTAGCGGGGGCCCAAGCTCCTACAATGAGCAGTTCTTC | CSVASKTSGGPSSYNEQFF
NA | NA | TRBJ2-7 | TRBV4-1 | TGCGCCAGCAGCCAAATAGACAGCCACGAGCAGTACTTC | CASSQIDSHEQYF
NA | NA | TRBJ2-7 | TRBV30 | TGTGCCTGGACCACCGGGACGGCAACCTACGAGCAGTACTTC | CAWTTGTATYEQYF
few | NA | TRBJ2-1 | TRBV19 | TGTGCCAGTAGAGATCGGCTTCGCTCCTACAATGAGCAGTTCTTC | CASRDRLRSYNEQFF
few | NA | TRBJ1-1 | TRBV29-1 | TGCAGCGTGGCGGGACTCACGAACACTGAAGCTTTCTTT | CSVAGLTNTEAFF
NA | NA | TRBJ2-3 | TRBV6-1 | TGTGCCAGCAGTGAAAGGAGGGGTTCAGATACGCAGTATTTT | CASSERRGSDTQYF
NA | TRBD1 | TRBJ1-2 | TRBV23-1 | TGCGCCAGCAGTCAATCGAGGGGGCATGGCTACACCTTC | CASSQSRGHGYTF
once | NA | TRBJ2-1 | TRBV18 | TGTGCCAGCTCACCTACGACCAGGGGTGGCTACAATGAGCAGTTCTTC | CASSPTTRGGYNEQFF
NA | NA | TRBJ1-5 | TRBV15 | TGTGCCACCAGCAGAGATATGGGCTCGGCTCAGCCCCAGCATTTT | CATSRDMGSAQPQHF
NA | NA | TRBJ2-1 | TRBV11-2 | TGTGCCAGCAGCTTAGAGGTAACCTACAATGAGCAGTTCTTC | CASSLEVTYNEQFF
few | NA | TRBJ2-2 | TRBV29-1 | TGCAGCGTTGGAGTCCTCGGGGTCACCGGGGAGCTGTTTTTT | CSVGVLGVTGELFF
few | NA | TRBJ1-1 | TRBV30 | TGTGCCAATTTGGACAGACTGAACACTGAAGCTTTCTTT | CANLDRLNTEAFF
NA | NA | TRBJ2-7 | TRBV5-6 | TGTGCCAGCAGCTTGGGTTACGAGCAGTACTTC | CASSLGYEQYF
NA | NA | TRBJ2-1 | TRBV30 | TGTGCCTGGAGTGTACTAGCCGCCGGTTACAATGAGCAGTTCTTC | CAWSVLAAGYNEQFF
few | NA | TRBJ2-3 | TRBV4-1 | TGCGCCAGCAGCCACCCACTCGAGGGCTGGGGCACAGATACGCAGTATTTT | CASSHPLEGWGTDTQYF
NA | TRBD1 | TRBJ2-5 | TRBV7-8 | TGTGCCAGCAGCGCGGACAGGCAAGAGACCCAGTACTTC | CASSADRQETQYF
NA | NA | TRBJ2-5 | TRBV29-1 | TGCAGCGTGAGGGGGGGTTCAGGTCAGGTGACCCAGTACTTC | CSVRGGSGQVTQYF
NA | NA | TRBJ1-6 | TRBV6-5 | TGTGCCAGCAGTTATTCCGGCAGGTCGAGGAATTCACCCCTCCACTTT | CASSYSGRSRNSPLHF
NA | TRBD1 | TRBJ1-2 | TRBV29-1 | TGCAGCGTGCGGTCTAGGCAGGGGGGAGATGGCTACACCTTC | CSVRSRQGGDGYTF
NA | NA | TRBJ1-2 | TRBV29-1 | TGCAGCGTTGGGGGGCAGGGTCAGGGCTACACCTTC | CSVGGQGQGYTF
few | NA | TRBJ2-7 | TRBV18 | TGTGCCAGCTCACCAATCCGGGGTGGCGAGCAGTACTTC | CASSPIRGGEQYF
NA | NA | TRBJ2-5 | TRBV10-3 | TGTGCCATCAATGCCCGGGGCCCCCAAGAGACCCAGTACTTC | CAINARGPQETQYF
NA | NA | TRBJ1-6 | TRBV19 | TGTGCCAGTAGCCGGGACCATAATTCACCCCTCCACTTT | CASSRDHNSPLHF
NA | NA | TRBJ1-4 | TRBV7-9 | TGTGCCAGCAGCTTAACGGGGCAAAAACTGTTTTTT | CASSLTGQKLFF
few | TRBD1 | TRBJ2-5 | TRBV5-6 | TGTGCCAGCAGCTGGGACAGAACCCAAGAGACCCAGTACTTC | CASSWDRTQETQYF
NA | TRBD2 | TRBJ2-5 | TRBV15 | TGTGCCACCAGCACTCAACTAGCGGGGTTAGAGACCCAGTACTTC | CATSTQLAGLETQYF
NA | NA | TRBJ1-1 | TRBV5-4 | TGTGCCAGCAGCCCTCCGACCACCGTGAACACTGAAGCTTTCTTT | CASSPPTTVNTEAFF